What follows are 32 T cell receptor beta chains derived from one specimen sequenced in a study of vaccination and CD4 T cells after COVID-19. These TCRs' antigens remain unknown. The Oncomine TCR Beta short-read assay was what sequenced the DNA obtained from cultured CD4+ T cells. In TCRdb, the PCR reads were re-called with MiXCR into one record per CDR3 protein. Of under 30,000 distinct CDR3 sequences listed, roughly two thirds are singletons. Documented treatment: roughly 11-day PBMC culture with coronavirus spike peptide pools or control peptides (ViraFEST assay). The input for sequencing was CD4+ T cells from blood, cultured in vitro, taken after SARS-CoV-2 vaccination. The origin of the receptors is a human donor who received a COVID-19 vaccine.

V is TRBV27 and J is TRBJ2-1; 15 nucleotides agree with TRBD2. Trimming took 3 bases from V and 6 from J; bases not matched to a gene: 12. Germline-derived CDR1 and CDR2 are MNHEY and SMNVEV (reference sequence). The CDR3 runs to 19 residues. The CDR3 loop reads CASSLGLAGGIGGLNEQFF. The CDR3 bases are TGTGCCAGCAGTTTGGGACTAGCGGGGGGTATTGGTGGCCTCAATGAGCAGTTCTTC.

The J gene is TRBJ2-3, the V gene TRBV10-2; 8 positions agree with TRBD2. Per germline, CDR1 WSHSY and CDR2 SAAADI. After removal of 0 bases from V and 0 bases from J, the junction contained 14 bases not matched to a gene. There are 20 residues in the CDR3. The CDR3 nucleotides are TGCGCCAGCAGTGAGTCCCTCACCGGGGGGGTCCCCATTAGCACAGATACGCAGTATTTT. It is translated as CASSESLTGGVPISTDTQYF.

This clonotype has just a few counts. V is TRBV2 and J is TRBJ1-2; weak D call: TRBD1 (5 bases). The germline V gene encodes CDR1 SNHLY and CDR2 FYNNEI. The CDR3 covers 11 residues. With 6 bases removed from V and 7 bases from J, the gap between germline ends came to 9 bases. CDR3 residues: CASRGLSGYTF. CDR3 DNA sequence: TGTGCCAGCAGGGGGCTCAGTGGCTACACCTTC. Supplemented by reference TRBV2 and TRBJ1-2, the full variable domain reads EPEVTQTPSHQVTQMGQEVILRCVPISNHLYFYWYRQILGQKVEFLVSFYNNEISEKSEIFDDQFSVERPDGSNFTLKIRSTKLEDSAMYFCASRGLSGYTFGSGTRLTVV.

The rearrangement links TRBV20-1 to TRBJ2-2; D call uncertain. Trimming shortened V by 6 bases and J by 5 bases, and 19 bases separated the two germline ends. The germline gives CDR1 DFQATT, CDR2 SNEGSKA (reference sequence). There are 15 residues in the CDR3. The CDR3 here is CSAPVMGLGTGELFF. For the CDR3, the DNA is TGCAGTGCCCCCGTAATGGGTCTCGGGACCGGGGAGCTGTTTTTT.

The chain has TRBV25-1 and TRBJ2-6, with D hard to call. Germline V gives CDR1 MGHDK, CDR2 SYGVNS. CDR3 size: 13 residues. The V end lost 2 bases, the J end lost 10 bases, and 9 bases lay between the germline ends. The CDR3 coding sequence is TGTGCCAGCAGTGAAGGGTCTGGGAACGTCCTGACTTTC. It encodes CASSEGSGNVLTF. The whole variable domain, filled in from reference TRBV25-1 and TRBJ2-6, reads EADIYQTPRYLVIGTGKKITLECSQTMGHDKMYWYQQDPGMELHLIHYSYGVNSTEKGDLSSESTVSRIRTEHFPLTLESARPSHTSQYLCASSEGSGNVLTFGAGSRLTVL.

This clonotype was counted only a few times. The gene calls are TRBV20-1 and TRBJ2-5, with 9 nucleotides matching TRBD1. Germline trimming cut 6 bases from V and 5 bases from J; bases unmatched to any gene: 7. The CDR3 is 13 amino acids. Germline assignment: CDR1 DFQATT and CDR2 SNEGSKA (reference sequence). The CDR3 is CSAEQGAGETQYF. The CDR3 bases are TGCAGTGCGGAACAGGGGGCTGGGGAGACCCAGTACTTC.

The chain couples TRBV30 to TRBJ1-5; tentative D call: TRBD1 (5 bases). V gave up 1 base and J gave up 3 bases, with 7 bases separating them. This CDR3 is built from 13 residues. Germline V lookup: CDR1 GTSNPN, CDR2 SVGIG (reference sequence). The CDR3: CAWSGQYNQPQHF. CDR3 nucleotide sequence: TGTGCCTGGAGTGGACAGTACAATCAGCCCCAGCATTTT.

V and J are TRBV20-1 and TRBJ1-2; the match to TRBD1 covers 7 bases. The CDR3 is made up of 14 amino acids. Germline lookup yields CDR1 DFQATT and CDR2 SNEGSKA (reference sequence). Trimming removed 4 bases from V and 5 bases from J; junction bases left unmatched: 10. The CDR3 loop is CSATSPGTAYGYTF. The CDR3 region has the DNA TGCAGTGCTACCTCGCCCGGGACAGCTTATGGCTACACCTTC.

This clonotype was counted only a few times. V and J are TRBV20-1 and TRBJ2-5, with D hard to call. The germline CDR1 and CDR2 sequences are DFQATT and SNEGSKA (reference sequence). This CDR3 region has 12 residues. With 6 bases removed from V and 1 base from J, the gap between germline ends came to 9 bases. CDR3 amino acids: CSAARLQETQYF. As DNA, the CDR3 is TGCAGTGCAGCCCGACTCCAAGAGACCCAGTACTTC.

V gene TRBV5-3 combines with J gene TRBJ1-2, with D perhaps matching TRBD1 (6 bases). TRBV5-3 is assigned to the ORF class and has an uncertain function. The V end lost 8 bases, the J end lost 1 base, and 18 bases lay between the germline ends. The CDR3 loop spans 15 amino acids. The CDR3 loop is CASTTTGTLNYGYTF. The CDR3 coding sequence is TGTGCCAGCACCACAACCGGGACACTTAACTATGGCTACACCTTC.

To note about this clonotype: Germline is not matched at one junction end, which may reflect a read error. This chain joins TRBV5-1 and TRBJ2-1; D not resolved. The CDR3 length is 14 residues. The germline V gene has CDR1 SGHRS and CDR2 YFSETQ. The CDR3 here is CASRGPGSNNEQFF. The CDR3 bases are TGCGCCAGCAGGGGCCCCGGCTCCAACAATGAGCAGTTCTTC.

The genes are TRBV6-1 and TRBJ2-7; possible D gene TRBD2, 5 bases. Germline V gene sequence: CDR1 MNHNS, CDR2 SASEGT. The V and J ends lost 6 bases and 0 bases respectively, with 12 bases between them. CDR3 length equals 14 residues. As DNA, the CDR3 is TGTGCCAGCAGCTCGGACTCTAACTCCTACGAGCAGTACTTC. Residues: CASSSDSNSYEQYF.

This CDR3 reads CASRQTGVDSPLHF. The CDR3, as DNA: TGTGCCAGCAGACAGACAGGGGTAGATTCACCCCTCCACTTT. The J gene is TRBJ1-6, the V gene TRBV2, with 8 bases lining up with TRBD1. With V trimmed by 6 bases and J by 8 bases, 6 bases remained unmatched. The CDR3 has 14 amino acids. Germline V gene sequence: CDR1 SNHLY, CDR2 FYNNEI.

CDR3 loop: CASSPQRQGYNEQFF. DNA of the CDR3: TGTGCCAGCAGTCCCCAACGACAGGGCTACAATGAGCAGTTCTTC. The gene calls are TRBV2 and TRBJ2-1; 7 nucleotides match TRBD1. CDR1 and CDR2 (germline): SNHLY, FYNNEI. This CDR3 spans 15 amino acids. Trimming took 5 bases from V and 3 from J; bases not matched to a gene: 7.

The J gene is TRBJ1-5, the V gene TRBV30; 8 nucleotides agree with TRBD1. The V and J ends lost 1 base and 5 bases, in that order; junction bases with no gene match: 1. Germline CDR1 GTSNPN, CDR2 SVGIG (reference sequence). The CDR3 spans 13 residues. CDR3 sequence: CAWSEGQDQPQHF. DNA of the CDR3: TGTGCCTGGAGTGAGGGACAGGATCAGCCCCAGCATTTT.

In this sample, this clonotype turned up a few times. The chain employs TRBV12-3 or TRBV12-4 and TRBJ1-2; 10 bases match TRBD1. V lost 8 bases and J lost 4; bases outside the gene matches: 7. The CDR3 length is 14 residues. For the CDR3, the DNA is TGTGCCAGCGGCCGGGACAGGGGTGGCTATGGCTACACCTTC. Its translation: CASGRDRGGYGYTF.

This clonotype has only a few counts. This chain uses TRBV6-1 with TRBJ2-5; D unclear. The CDR3 consists of 17 residues. With 7 bases removed from V and 0 bases from J, the gap between germline ends came to 21 bases. Per germline, CDR1 MNHNS and CDR2 SASEGT. The CDR3 DNA reads as TGTGCCAGCAACCCACATGGTTTCAAGTATGACCAAGAGACCCAGTACTTC. As protein: CASNPHGFKYDQETQYF.

The sample holds a few counts of this clonotype. The genes are TRBV20-1 and TRBJ1-2; 11 bases fit TRBD1. The CDR3 has 14 residues. J was trimmed by 5 bases and V by 3 bases; bases with no gene match: 5. CDR1 is DFQATT and CDR2 is SNEGSKA in the germline V gene (reference sequence). The CDR3 DNA reads TGCAGTGCTAGGGGGACAGGGGGAATGTATGGCTACACCTTC. Protein: CSARGTGGMYGYTF.

The V gene is TRBV20-1, the J gene TRBJ2-1; TRBD1 or TRBD2 may be the D gene (5 bases each). The germline V gene encodes CDR1 DFQATT and CDR2 SNEGSKA (reference sequence). Trimming left V 0 bases short and J 6 bases short, with 9 bases between. The CDR3 runs to 13 residues. The CDR3 nucleotides are TGCAGTGCTAGAGATTGGGGGTCCAATGAGCAGTTCTTC. It specifies CSARDWGSNEQFF.

This sequence joins TRBV2 and TRBJ1-1; tentatively, D is TRBD1 (6 bases). With 5 bases removed from V and 5 bases from J, the gap between germline ends came to 12 bases. This CDR3 has 13 residues. CDR1 is SNHLY and CDR2 is FYNNEI in the germline V gene. DNA of the CDR3: TGTGCCAGCAGTAAACAGGGAGAGACTGAAGCTTTCTTT. It is translated as CASSKQGETEAFF.

As concerns this clonotype: At one end the junction does not follow the germline gene, possibly because of a read error. The CDR3 DNA sequence: TGTGTCAGCAGTTTCACGAACACTGAAGCTTTCTTT. It translates to CVSSFTNTEAFF. The chain combines TRBV12-3 or TRBV12-4 with TRBJ1-1; D is unclear. This CDR3 spans 12 amino acids.

The V gene is TRBV12-3 or TRBV12-4, the J gene TRBJ1-5; no clear D. V dropped 6 bases and J dropped 2 bases, with 11 bases sitting between them. The CDR3 extends over 14 amino acids. DNA of the CDR3: TGTGCCAGCAGGGGCCCAGCGGGCAATCAGCCCCAGCATTTT. Its protein is CASRGPAGNQPQHF.

The chain carries TRBV20-1 and TRBJ2-7; 7 bases line up with TRBD1. Germline V gives CDR1 DFQATT, CDR2 SNEGSKA (reference sequence). The ends lost 0 bases at V and 1 base at J; junction bases unmatched: 3. The length of the CDR3 is 14 residues. The chain's CDR3 is CSARENRGSYEQYF. The CDR3 nucleotides are TGCAGTGCTAGAGAAAACAGGGGATCCTACGAGCAGTACTTC.

The chain couples TRBV19 to TRBJ1-2; the D is unclear. This CDR3 spans 13 amino acids. From germline, CDR1 is LNHDA and CDR2 SQIVND (reference sequence). V was cut by 4 bases and J by 8 bases, with 14 bases left in between. The CDR3 sequence: CASSTPGSMGYTF. The CDR3 bases are TGTGCCAGTAGTACTCCGGGCTCTATGGGCTACACCTTC.

The rearrangement links TRBV10-1 to TRBJ1-5, with TRBD1 identical over 8 bases. The CDR3 extends over 14 amino acids. V shed 6 bases and J 3 bases; nucleotides not matched to a gene: 4. Germline CDR1 is WNHNN and CDR2 is SYGVQD (reference sequence). The CDR3 here is CASRQGGNNQPQHF. CDR3 DNA sequence: TGCGCCAGCAGACAGGGGGGCAACAATCAGCCCCAGCATTTT.

The chain employs TRBV6-1 and TRBJ1-1; D remains unclear. The V end lost 6 bases, the J end lost 5 bases, and 16 bases lay between the germline ends. Germline loops: CDR1 MNHNS, CDR2 SASEGT. The CDR3 contains 14 residues. CDR3 DNA: TGTGCCAGCAGGACATCTTACCTGGGGACTGAAGCTTTCTTT. Translating it yields CASRTSYLGTEAFF.

V gene TRBV7-2 combines with J gene TRBJ2-3, with 12 bases fitting TRBD1. The CDR3 has 19 amino acids. Germline CDR1 SGHTA, CDR2 FQGNSA. Germline trimming cut 2 bases from V and 6 bases from J; bases unmatched to any gene: 15. CDR3 sequence reads: CASSLMSVGQGASSDTQYF. The CDR3 DNA reads TGTGCCAGCAGCTTAATGAGTGTGGGACAGGGGGCGAGCAGTGATACGCAGTATTTT.

The rearrangement links TRBV30 to TRBJ1-6; D is ambiguous. The CDR3 has 13 residues. The V end was cut by 5 bases, the J end by 4 bases, with 9 bases between. Germline loops: CDR1 GTSNPN, CDR2 SVGIG (reference sequence). The CDR3 spells CAWVAGYNSPLHF. CDR3 coding DNA: TGTGCCTGGGTCGCGGGTTATAATTCACCCCTCCACTTT.

This rearrangement joins TRBV19 to TRBJ2-5; D unclear. Germline loops: CDR1 LNHDA, CDR2 SQIVND (reference sequence). V was trimmed by 3 bases and J by 3 bases, leaving 14 bases between them. This CDR3 has 15 residues. The CDR3 DNA is TGTGCCAGTAGTATTTTTCACGTAAGAGAAGAGACCCAGTACTTC. Its protein product is CASSIFHVREETQYF. Looking up the rest from reference TRBV19 and TRBJ2-5 gives the full variable domain: DGGITQSPKYLFRKEGQNVTLSCEQNLNHDAMYWYRQDPGQGLRLIYYSQIVNDFQKGDIAEGYSVSREKKESFPLTVTSAQKNPTAFYLCASSIFHVREETQYFGPGTRLLVL.

The chain combines TRBV20-1 with TRBJ1-2; D ambiguous. The CDR3 loop spans 11 amino acids. V was trimmed by 6 bases and J by 8 bases, leaving 13 bases between them. Germline CDR1 reads DFQATT; CDR2 reads SNEGSKA (reference sequence). The CDR3, as DNA: TGCAGTGCGGCGACTCAGATGGGCTACACCTTC. This gives the protein CSAATQMGYTF.

The chain has TRBV6-1 and TRBJ2-1; 11 bases line up with TRBD1. The CDR3 has 17 residues. Germline V gives CDR1 MNHNS, CDR2 SASEGT. V shed 10 bases and J 4 bases; nucleotides not matched to a gene: 15. CDR3 DNA sequence: TGTGCCACCCACCTACGGACAGGGGGCGGCGGATACAATGAGCAGTTCTTC. It yields the protein CATHLRTGGGGYNEQFF.

The J gene is TRBJ1-2, the V gene TRBV20-1; 8 positions agree with TRBD1. This CDR3 spans 15 amino acids. V was pared by 0 bases and J by 6 bases, with 9 bases of the junction left unmatched. Germline CDR1 and CDR2: DFQATT and SNEGSKA (reference sequence). This chain's CDR3 is CSARDGGRGLDGYTF. The CDR3 DNA follows: TGCAGTGCTAGAGATGGTGGCAGGGGGCTTGATGGCTACACCTTC.